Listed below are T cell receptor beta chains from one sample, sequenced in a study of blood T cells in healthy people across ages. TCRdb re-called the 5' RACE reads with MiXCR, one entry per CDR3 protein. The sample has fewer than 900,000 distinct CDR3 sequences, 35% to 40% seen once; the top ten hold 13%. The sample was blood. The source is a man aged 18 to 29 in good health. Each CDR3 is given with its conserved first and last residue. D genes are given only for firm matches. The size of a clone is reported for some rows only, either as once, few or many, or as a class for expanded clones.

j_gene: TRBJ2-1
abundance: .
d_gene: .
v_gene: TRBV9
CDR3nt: TGTGCCAGCAGCGGAGGAGGCGGGGATGAGCAGTTCTTC
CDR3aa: CASSGGGGDEQFF

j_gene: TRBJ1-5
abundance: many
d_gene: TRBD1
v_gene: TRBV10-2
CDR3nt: TGCGCCAGCAGCGGACAGGGCGGCAATCAGCCCCAGCATTTT
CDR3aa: CASSGQGGNQPQHF

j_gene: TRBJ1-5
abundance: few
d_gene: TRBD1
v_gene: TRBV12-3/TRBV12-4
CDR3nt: TGTGCCAGCAGTTTTTCTGGACAGGAGGATCAGCCCCAGCATTTT
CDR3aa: CASSFSGQEDQPQHF

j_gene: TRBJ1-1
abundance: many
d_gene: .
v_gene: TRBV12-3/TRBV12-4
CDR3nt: TGTGCCAGCAGTTTAGCGTTTGACTCAGCGAGAGCTTTCTTT
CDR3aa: CASSLAFDSARAFF

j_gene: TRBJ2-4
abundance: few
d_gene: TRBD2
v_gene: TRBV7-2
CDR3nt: TGTGCCAGCAGCTTCGACAGCGGGGGCACCCAAAACATTCAGTACTTC
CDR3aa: CASSFDSGGTQNIQYF

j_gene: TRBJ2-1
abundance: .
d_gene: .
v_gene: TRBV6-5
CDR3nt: TGTGCCAGCAGTTACGCTGGCCTGGACAATGAGCAGTTCTTC
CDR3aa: CASSYAGLDNEQFF

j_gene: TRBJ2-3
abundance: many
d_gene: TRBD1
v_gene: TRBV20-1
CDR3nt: TGCAGTGCTTCCTTACCGGGACAGCGCACAGATACGCAGTATTTT
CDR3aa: CSASLPGQRTDTQYF

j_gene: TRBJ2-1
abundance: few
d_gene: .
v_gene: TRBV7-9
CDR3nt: TGTGCCAGCAGCTTCTCCCGGGACGGCAATGAGCAGTTCTTC
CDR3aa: CASSFSRDGNEQFF

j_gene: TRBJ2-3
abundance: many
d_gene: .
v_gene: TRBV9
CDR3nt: TGTGCCAGCAGCGTAGACGGCAACCTGGGGGATACGCAGTATTTT
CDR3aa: CASSVDGNLGDTQYF

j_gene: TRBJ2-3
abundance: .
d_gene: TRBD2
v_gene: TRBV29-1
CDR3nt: TGCAGCGTTGTTCGATCTGGGGAGATCGGACTAGCGAAAGTCTCTAGCACAGATACGCAGTATTTT
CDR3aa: CSVVRSGEIGLAKVSSTDTQYF

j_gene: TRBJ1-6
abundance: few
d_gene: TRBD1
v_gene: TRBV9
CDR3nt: TGTGCCAGCAGCGCCCCGGGACAGGGGTTTTCACCCCTCCACTTT
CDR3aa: CASSAPGQGFSPLHF

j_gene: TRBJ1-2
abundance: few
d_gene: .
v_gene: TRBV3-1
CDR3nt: TGTGCCAGCAGCCAAGATCTGGCCTTCTATGGCTACACCTTC
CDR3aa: CASSQDLAFYGYTF

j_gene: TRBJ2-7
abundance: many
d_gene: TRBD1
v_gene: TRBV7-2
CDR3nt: TGTGCCAGCACCCAAACTCCGGGACAGACATACGAGCAGTACTTC
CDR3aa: CASTQTPGQTYEQYF

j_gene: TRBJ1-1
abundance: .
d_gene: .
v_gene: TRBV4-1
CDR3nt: TGCGCCAGCAGCAGACCTAAGGGGGACACTGAAGCTTTCTTT
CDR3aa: CASSRPKGDTEAFF

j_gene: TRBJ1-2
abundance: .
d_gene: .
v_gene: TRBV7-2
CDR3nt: TGTGCCAGCAGCTTGGGGCATGGAGACTATGGCTACACCTTC
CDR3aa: CASSLGHGDYGYTF

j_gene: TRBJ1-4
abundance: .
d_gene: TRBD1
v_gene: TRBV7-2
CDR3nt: TGTGCCAGCAGTCCACAGGGGGAGGAAGAAAAACTGTTTTTT
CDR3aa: CASSPQGEEEKLFF

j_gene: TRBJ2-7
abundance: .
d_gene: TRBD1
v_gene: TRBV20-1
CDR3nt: TGCAGTGCTGCCGACAGGGACCACGAGCAGTACTTC
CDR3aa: CSAADRDHEQYF

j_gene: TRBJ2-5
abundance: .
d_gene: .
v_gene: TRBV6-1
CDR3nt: TGTGCCAGCAGTGAACTGGAACAAGAGACCCAGTACTTC
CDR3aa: CASSELEQETQYF

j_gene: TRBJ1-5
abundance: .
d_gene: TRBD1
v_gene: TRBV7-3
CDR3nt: TGTGCCAGCAGCTCGACAGGGGAAGGTAGTCAGCCCCAGCATTTT
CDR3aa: CASSSTGEGSQPQHF

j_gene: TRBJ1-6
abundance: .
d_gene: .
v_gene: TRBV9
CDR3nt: TGTGCCAGCAGCGTAGTGAATTCACCCCTCCACTTT
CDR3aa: CASSVVNSPLHF

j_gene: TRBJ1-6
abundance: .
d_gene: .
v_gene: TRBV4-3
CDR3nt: TGCGCCAGCAGCCAAGGGTTCTCAGGGATCGATAATTCACCCCTCCACTTT
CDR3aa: CASSQGFSGIDNSPLHF

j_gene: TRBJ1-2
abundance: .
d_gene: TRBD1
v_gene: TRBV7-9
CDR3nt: TGTGCCAGCAGCTTTGGGTCAGACAGGGCTAACTATGGCTACACCTTC
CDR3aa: CASSFGSDRANYGYTF

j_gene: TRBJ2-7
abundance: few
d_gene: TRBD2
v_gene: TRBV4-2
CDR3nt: TGTGCCAGCAGACCACTAGCGGGGTCCCGCTACGAGCAGTACTTC
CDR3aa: CASRPLAGSRYEQYF

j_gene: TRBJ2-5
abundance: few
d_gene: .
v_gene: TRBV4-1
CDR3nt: TGCGCCAGCAGCCCGTCTTCGAGGGGAGAGACCCAGTACTTC
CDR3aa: CASSPSSRGETQYF

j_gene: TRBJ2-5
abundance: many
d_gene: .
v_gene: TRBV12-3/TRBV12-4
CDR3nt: TGTGCCAGCACCTGGGACAATCTCCAAGAGACCCAGTACTTC
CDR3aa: CASTWDNLQETQYF

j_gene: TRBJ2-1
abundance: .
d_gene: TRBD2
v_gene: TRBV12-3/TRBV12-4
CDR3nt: TGTGCCAGCAGAATGGGGACTACCCAAGAGACCCAGTTCTTC
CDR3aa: CASRMGTTQETQFF

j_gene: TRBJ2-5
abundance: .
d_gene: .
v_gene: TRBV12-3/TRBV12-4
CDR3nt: TGTGCCAGCAGTTTTGGGAAGCCGGGCCCCTACAATGAGCAGTACTTC
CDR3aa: CASSFGKPGPYNEQYF

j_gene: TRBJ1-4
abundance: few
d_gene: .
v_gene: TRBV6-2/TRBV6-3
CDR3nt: TGTGCCAGCAGGGTAACGGGGGCGCGTGAAAAACTGTTTTTT
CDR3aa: CASRVTGAREKLFF

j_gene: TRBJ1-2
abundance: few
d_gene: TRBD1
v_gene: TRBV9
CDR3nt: TGTGCCAGCAGGAAGACAGGGGGCTTAGGTGACTATGGCTACACCTTC
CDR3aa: CASRKTGGLGDYGYTF

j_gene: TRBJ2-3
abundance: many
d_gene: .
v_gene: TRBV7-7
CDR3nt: TGTGCTAGCAGCTTACGAGCTGGGCGGGCAGATACGCAGTATTTT
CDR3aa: CASSLRAGRADTQYF

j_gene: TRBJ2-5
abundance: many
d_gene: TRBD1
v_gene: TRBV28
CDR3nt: TGTGCCAGCAGTTTGGACAGGGGGCTTGAGACCCAGTACTTC
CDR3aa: CASSLDRGLETQYF

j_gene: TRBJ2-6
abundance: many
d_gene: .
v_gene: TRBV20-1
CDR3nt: TGCAGTGCTAGAGGTCTCTCTGGGGCCAACGTCCTGACTTTC
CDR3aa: CSARGLSGANVLTF

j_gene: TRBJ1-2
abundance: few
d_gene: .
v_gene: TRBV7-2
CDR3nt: TGTGCCAGCAGCCACCCTTGGGATGACAACTATGGCTACACCTTC
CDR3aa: CASSHPWDDNYGYTF

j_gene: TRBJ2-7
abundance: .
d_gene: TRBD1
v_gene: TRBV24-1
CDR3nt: TGTGCCACCAGTGACCGGACAGGGGGCTCTCCGTACTTC
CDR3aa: CATSDRTGGSPYF

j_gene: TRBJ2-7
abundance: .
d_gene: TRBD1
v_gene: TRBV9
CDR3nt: TGTGCCAGCAGCAATCGACAGGGGCTGAGGGAGCAGTACTTC
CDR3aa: CASSNRQGLREQYF

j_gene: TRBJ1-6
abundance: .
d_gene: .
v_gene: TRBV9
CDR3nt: TGTGCCAGCAGCCCGGGACACTATAATTCACCCCTCCACTTT
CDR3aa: CASSPGHYNSPLHF

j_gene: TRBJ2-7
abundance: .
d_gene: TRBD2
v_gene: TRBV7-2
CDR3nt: TGTGCCAGCAGCTTCGGGACTAGCGGCGAGAGCTCCTACGAGCAGTACTTC
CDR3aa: CASSFGTSGESSYEQYF

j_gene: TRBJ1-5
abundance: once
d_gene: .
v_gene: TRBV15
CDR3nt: TGTGCCACCAGCAGACAGGGTGTCGCTTATCAGCCCCAGCATTTT
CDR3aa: CATSRQGVAYQPQHF